The clone carrying this T cell receptor beta chain showed up many times. TRAV- and TRBV-specific primers were used for first-strand cDNA, which covered alpha and beta chains. With a constant-region primer and a V-primer adapter, TCRs were subjected to 20 PCR cycles of amplification. In TCRdb, the reads were re-called with MiXCR into one record per CDR3 protein. The profile shows tens of thousands of distinct CDR3 sequences, approximately 17% of them singletons. The data are from a study of low-dose radiotherapy and immunotherapy resistance in tumors. At the level of the study: Patients of Cohort 1 had 0.5 Gy fractions every 2 weeks, which summed to 6.5 Gy.

The time point is: before trial treatment. Ipilimumab, nivolumab, aspirin, low-dose cyclophosphamide and low-dose radiotherapy were administered to donors. The sample here was PBMCs, taken before treatment. This clonotype was sampled from a male donor with prostate cancer.

CDR3 nucleotides: TGTGCCAGCAGACAACCGGGACTAACCACAGATACGCAGTATTTT. It specifies CASRQPGLTTDTQYF. The chain is built from TRBV7-9 and TRBJ2-3; TRBD2 aligns across 7 bases. Germline CDR1 and CDR2: SEHNR and FQNEAQ (reference sequence). The CDR3 has 15 amino acids. V gave up 6 bases and J gave up 2 bases; unmatched junction bases: 8. The variable domain in full, completed from reference TRBV7-9 and TRBJ2-3, reads DTGVSQNPRHKITKRGQNVTFRCDPISEHNRLYWYRQTLGQGPEFLTYFQNEAQLEKSRLLSDRFSAERPKGSFSTLEIQRTEQGDSAMYLCASRQPGLTTDTQYFGPGTRLTVL.